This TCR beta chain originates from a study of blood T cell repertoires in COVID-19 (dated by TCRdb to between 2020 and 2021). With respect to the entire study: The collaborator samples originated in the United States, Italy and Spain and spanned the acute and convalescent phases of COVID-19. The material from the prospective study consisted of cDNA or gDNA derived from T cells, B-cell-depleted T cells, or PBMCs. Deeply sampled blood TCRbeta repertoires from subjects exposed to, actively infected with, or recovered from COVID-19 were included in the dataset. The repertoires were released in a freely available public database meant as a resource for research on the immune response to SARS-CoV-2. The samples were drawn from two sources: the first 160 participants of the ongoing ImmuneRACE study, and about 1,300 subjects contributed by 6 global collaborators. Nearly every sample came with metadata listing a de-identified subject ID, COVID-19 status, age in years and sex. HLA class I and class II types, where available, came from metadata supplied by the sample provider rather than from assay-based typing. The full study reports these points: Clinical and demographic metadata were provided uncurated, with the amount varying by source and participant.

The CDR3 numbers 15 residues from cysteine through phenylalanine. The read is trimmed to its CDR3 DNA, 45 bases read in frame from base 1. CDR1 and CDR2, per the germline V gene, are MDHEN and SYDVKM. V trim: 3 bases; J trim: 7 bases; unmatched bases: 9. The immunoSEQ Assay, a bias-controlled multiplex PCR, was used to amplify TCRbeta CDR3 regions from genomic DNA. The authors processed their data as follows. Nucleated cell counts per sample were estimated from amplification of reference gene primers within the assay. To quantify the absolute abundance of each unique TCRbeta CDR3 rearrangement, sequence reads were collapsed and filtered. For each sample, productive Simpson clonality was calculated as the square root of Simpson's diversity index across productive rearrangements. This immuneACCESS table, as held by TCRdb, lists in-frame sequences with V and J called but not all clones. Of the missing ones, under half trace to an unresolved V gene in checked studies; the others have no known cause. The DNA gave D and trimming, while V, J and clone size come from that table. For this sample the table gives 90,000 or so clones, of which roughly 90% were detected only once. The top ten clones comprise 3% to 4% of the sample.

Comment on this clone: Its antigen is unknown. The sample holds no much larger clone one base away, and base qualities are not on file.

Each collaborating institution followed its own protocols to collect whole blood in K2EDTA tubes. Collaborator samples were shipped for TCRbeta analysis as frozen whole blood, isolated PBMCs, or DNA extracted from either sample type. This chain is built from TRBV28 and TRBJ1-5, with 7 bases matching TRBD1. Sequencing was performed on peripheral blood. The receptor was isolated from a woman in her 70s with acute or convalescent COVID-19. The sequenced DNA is TGTGCCAGCAGTTTGGGTGGACAGGTTACCCAGCCCCAGCATTTT. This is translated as CASSLGGQVTQPQHF.